The sequence of this T cell receptor beta chain was determined in a study of T cell repertoires in aging, cancer and after chemotherapy. Study information: Healthy donor repertoires were recorded over several months to years and showed clear clonal overlap. Roughly 8.8 million TCR reads made up the full dataset. Study-wide results and limits: Across the chemotherapy interval, each cancer cohort showed higher median generation probability, suggesting thymic rebound. In healthy donors, age-related TCR diversity loss mainly reflected lost richness.

This clonotype is deemed medium-sized. The antigen is not known. The template was genomic DNA from peripheral blood, not RNA. TRB rearrangements spanning V, D and J were amplified using mixed TRB-A/B primers. TCRdb processed the multiplex PCR reads anew with MiXCR; each CDR3 protein has one entry. The repertoire has about 11,000 distinct CDR3 sequences, roughly a quarter of them found once; the top ten carry about 1.9%. The CDR3 totals 13 residues. Trimming removed 2 bases from V and 6 bases from J; junction bases left unmatched: 3. Germline V gene sequence: CDR1 SQVTM, CDR2 ANQGSEA. This sequence was found in a human donor in good health. This chain connects TRBV29-1 to TRBJ2-2; 7 bases align to TRBD1. Sequencing was done on a sample of blood. The CDR3 region has the DNA TGCAGCGTTGAACGGCAGGGGGCCGGGGAGCTGTTTTTT. Translating it yields CSVERQGAGELFF.